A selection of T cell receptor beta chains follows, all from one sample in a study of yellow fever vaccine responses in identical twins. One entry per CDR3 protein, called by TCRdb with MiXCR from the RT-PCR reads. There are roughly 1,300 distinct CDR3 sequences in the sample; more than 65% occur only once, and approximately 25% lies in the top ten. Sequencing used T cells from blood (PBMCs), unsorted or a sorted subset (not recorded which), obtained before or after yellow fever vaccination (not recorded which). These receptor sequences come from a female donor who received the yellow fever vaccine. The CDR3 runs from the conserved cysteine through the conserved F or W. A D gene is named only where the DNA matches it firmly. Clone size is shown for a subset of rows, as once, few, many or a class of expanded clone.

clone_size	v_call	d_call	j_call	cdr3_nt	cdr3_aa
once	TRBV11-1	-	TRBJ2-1	TGTGCCAGCAGTCCCTGGGGAAATGAGCAGTTCTTC	CASSPWGNEQFF
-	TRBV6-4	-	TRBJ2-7	TGTGCCAGCAGTGACGGGAGTGGGCCGCAGTACTTC	CASSDGSGPQYF
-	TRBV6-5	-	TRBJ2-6	TGTGCCAGCAGTTACTCAGAGGGCTCTGGGGCCAACGTCCTGACTTTC	CASSYSEGSGANVLTF
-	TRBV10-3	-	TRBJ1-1	TGTGCCATCAGTGAGTCGACCAGAGCGGTCGCTGAAGCTTTCTTT	CAISESTRAVAEAFF
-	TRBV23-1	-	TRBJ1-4	TGCGCCAGCAGTCAATTTCCAGCAACTAATGAAAAACTGTTTTTT	CASSQFPATNEKLFF
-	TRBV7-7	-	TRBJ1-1	TGTGCTAGCAGCTTGGGCACTAACACTGAAGCTTTCTTT	CASSLGTNTEAFF
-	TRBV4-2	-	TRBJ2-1	TGTGCCAGCAGCCCCTACGCGGGGACCCGAGGGGCCTACAATGAGCAGTTCTTC	CASSPYAGTRGAYNEQFF
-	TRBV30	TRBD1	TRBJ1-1	TGTGCCTGGATCACATACCAGGGGGCTGAAGCTTTCTTT	CAWITYQGAEAFF
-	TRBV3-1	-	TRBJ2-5	TGTGCCAGCAGCCAAGAGTGGAGGACACTCCAAGAGACCCAGTACTTC	CASSQEWRTLQETQYF
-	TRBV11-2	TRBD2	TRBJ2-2	TGTGCCAGCAGCTTAGCTTTTGGAGCGGGAGCGGGCGGGGAGCTGTTTTTT	CASSLAFGAGAGGELFF
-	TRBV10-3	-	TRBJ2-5	TGTGCCATCAGTGAGCCTGACGGGCTTGCCTGGGAGACCCAGTACTTC	CAISEPDGLAWETQYF
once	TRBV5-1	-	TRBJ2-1	TGCGCCAGCAGCTTAGGTAGTTCGAGCCTTTCTGAGCAGTTCTTC	CASSLGSSSLSEQFF
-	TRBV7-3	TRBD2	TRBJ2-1	TGTGCCAGCAGCTCCCCTAGCGGGAGTTTCTCCTACAATGAGCAGTTCTTC	CASSSPSGSFSYNEQFF
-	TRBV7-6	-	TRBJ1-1	TGTGCCAGCAGCGCAGACGCCAGCTACACTGAAGCTTTCTTT	CASSADASYTEAFF
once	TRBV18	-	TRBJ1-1	TGTGCCAGCTCACCTTTGCGCGGGAATGAAGCTTTCTTT	CASSPLRGNEAFF
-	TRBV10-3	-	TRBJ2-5	TGTGCCACCAAACGGCCCGTGGGGGTCGAGACCCAGTACTTC	CATKRPVGVETQYF
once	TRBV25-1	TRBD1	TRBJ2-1	TGTGCCAGCAGTGGGGACAGCGAAACCTACAATGAGCAGTTCTTC	CASSGDSETYNEQFF
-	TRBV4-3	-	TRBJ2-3	TGCGCCAGCAGCCAAGATCGGTACGACCTCACAGATACGCAGTATTTT	CASSQDRYDLTDTQYF
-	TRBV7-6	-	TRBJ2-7	TGTGCCAGCAGGCCCTCACAGGGGAGGGAGCAGTACTTC	CASRPSQGREQYF
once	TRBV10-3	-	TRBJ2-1	TGTGCCATCGTCCAGAGCCCCTACAATGAGCAGTTCTTC	CAIVQSPYNEQFF
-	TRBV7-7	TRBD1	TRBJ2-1	TGTGCTAGCAGCTTTGAGGGACAGGGGGAGCAGTTCTTC	CASSFEGQGEQFF
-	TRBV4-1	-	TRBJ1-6	TGCGCCAGCAGCCAAGAATCTTTTAATCTCGGATATAATTCACCCCTCCACTTT	CASSQESFNLGYNSPLHF
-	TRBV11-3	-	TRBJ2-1	TGTGCCAGCAGCTTACAGGGGGGCAATGAGCAGTTCTTC	CASSLQGGNEQFF
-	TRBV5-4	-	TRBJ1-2	TGTGCCAGCAGCTGGGGAACAGCCGGCTACACCTTC	CASSWGTAGYTF
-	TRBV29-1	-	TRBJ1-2	TGCAGCACAAACAGGGCTAACTATGGCTACACCTTC	CSTNRANYGYTF
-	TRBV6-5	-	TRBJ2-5	TGTGCCAGCAGTTATATTAGAGCCCCGCAAGAGACCCAGTACTTC	CASSYIRAPQETQYF
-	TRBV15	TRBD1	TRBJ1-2	TGTGCCACCTCGACAGGGAAGGTGAGCTATGGCTACACCTTC	CATSTGKVSYGYTF
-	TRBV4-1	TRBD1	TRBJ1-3	TGCGCCAGCAGCCAGCCGGGACAGGGGAAAAACACCATATATTTT	CASSQPGQGKNTIYF
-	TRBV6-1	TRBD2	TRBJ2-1	TGTGCCAGCAGCGAGCTAGCGGGGGAGTACAATGAGCAGTTCTTC	CASSELAGEYNEQFF
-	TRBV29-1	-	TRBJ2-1	TGCAGCTCACCCAGCCTAGCCTACAATGAGCAGTTCTTC	CSSPSLAYNEQFF
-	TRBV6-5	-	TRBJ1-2	TGTGCCAGCAGTTACCCCTCCGGCGGAGACTATGGCTACACCTTC	CASSYPSGGDYGYTF
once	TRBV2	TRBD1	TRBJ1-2	TGTGCCAGCAAGGAAACAGGGGCTAACTATGGCTACACCTTC	CASKETGANYGYTF
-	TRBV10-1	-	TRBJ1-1	TGCGCCAGCATTGGTGAGGGCGGGAACACTGAAGCTTTCTTT	CASIGEGGNTEAFF
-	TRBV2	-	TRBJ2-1	TGTGCCAGCAGTGATCTGCACAGGGAGCAGTTCTTC	CASSDLHREQFF
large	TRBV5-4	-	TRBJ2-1	TGTGCCAGCAGCTTGGGGACTTTCCGTGGCAATGAGCAGTTCTTC	CASSLGTFRGNEQFF
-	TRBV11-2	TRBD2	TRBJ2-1	TGTGCCAGCAGCTTAACCTCAGCGGGGTACAATGAGCAGTTCTTC	CASSLTSAGYNEQFF
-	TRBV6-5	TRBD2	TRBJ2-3	TGTGCCAGCAGTTACACCCTCACTAGCGGCACAGATACGCAGTATTTT	CASSYTLTSGTDTQYF
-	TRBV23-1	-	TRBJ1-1	TGCGCCAGCAGTCAGATCCGGGGGACTGAAGCTTTCTTT	CASSQIRGTEAFF
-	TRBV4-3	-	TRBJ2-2	TGCGCCAGCAGCCAAGAATTACTAGCCGGCGGGGAGCTGTTTTTT	CASSQELLAGGELFF
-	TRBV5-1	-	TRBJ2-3	TGCGCCAGCAGCAGCAGGGGAAGTAGTGCAGATACGCAGTATTTT	CASSSRGSSADTQYF
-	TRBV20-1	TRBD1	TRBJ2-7	TGCAGTGCTAGAGCAGACAGGGACAAAACCTACGAGCAGTACTTC	CSARADRDKTYEQYF